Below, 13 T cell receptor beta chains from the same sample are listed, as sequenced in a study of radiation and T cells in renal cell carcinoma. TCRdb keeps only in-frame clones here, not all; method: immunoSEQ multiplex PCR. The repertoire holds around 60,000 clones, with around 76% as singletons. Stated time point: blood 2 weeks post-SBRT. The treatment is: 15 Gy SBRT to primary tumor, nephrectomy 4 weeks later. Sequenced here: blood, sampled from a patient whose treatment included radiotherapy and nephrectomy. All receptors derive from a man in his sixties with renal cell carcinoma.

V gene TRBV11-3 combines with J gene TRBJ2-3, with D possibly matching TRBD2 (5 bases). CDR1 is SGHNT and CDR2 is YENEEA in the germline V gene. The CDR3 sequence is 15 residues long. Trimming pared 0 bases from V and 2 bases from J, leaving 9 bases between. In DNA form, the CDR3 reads TGTGCCAGCAGCTTAGACCGGAGGAACACAGATACGCAGTATTTT. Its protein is CASSLDRRNTDTQYF.

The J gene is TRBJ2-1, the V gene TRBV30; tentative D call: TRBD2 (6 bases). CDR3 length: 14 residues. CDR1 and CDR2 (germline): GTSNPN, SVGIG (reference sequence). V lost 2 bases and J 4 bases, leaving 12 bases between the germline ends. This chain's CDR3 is CAWSRGTGYNEQFF. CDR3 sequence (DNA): TGTGCCTGGAGTCGCGGGACTGGATACAATGAGCAGTTCTTC.

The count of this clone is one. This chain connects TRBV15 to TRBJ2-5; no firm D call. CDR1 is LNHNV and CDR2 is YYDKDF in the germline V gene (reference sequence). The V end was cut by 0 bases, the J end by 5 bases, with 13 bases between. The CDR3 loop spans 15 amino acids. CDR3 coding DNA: TGTGCCACCAGCAGAGATCTCGGGCTCTGGGAGACCCAGTACTTC. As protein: CATSRDLGLWETQYF.

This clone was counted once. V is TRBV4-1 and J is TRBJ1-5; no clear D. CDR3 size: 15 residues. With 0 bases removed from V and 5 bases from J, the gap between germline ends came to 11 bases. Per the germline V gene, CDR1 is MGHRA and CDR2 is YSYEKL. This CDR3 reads CASSQDGRRDQPQHF. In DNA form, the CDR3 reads TGCGCCAGCAGCCAAGACGGCAGGAGGGATCAGCCCCAGCATTTT.

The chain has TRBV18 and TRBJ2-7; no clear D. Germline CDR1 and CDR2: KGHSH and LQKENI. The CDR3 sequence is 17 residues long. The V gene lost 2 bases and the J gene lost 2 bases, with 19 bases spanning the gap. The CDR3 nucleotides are TGTGCCAGCTCACCAGAAGGGCCCATCCCTGACGCCTACGAGCAGTACGTC. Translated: CASSPEGPIPDAYEQYV.

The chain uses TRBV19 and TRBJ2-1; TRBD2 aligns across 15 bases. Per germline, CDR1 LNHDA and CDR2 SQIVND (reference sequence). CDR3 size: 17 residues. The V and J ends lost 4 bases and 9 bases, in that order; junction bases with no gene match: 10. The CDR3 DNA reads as TGTGCCAGTAGTAAGGTTCGGACTAGCGGGGGGGCCTTTGAGCAGTTCTTC. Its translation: CASSKVRTSGGAFEQFF.

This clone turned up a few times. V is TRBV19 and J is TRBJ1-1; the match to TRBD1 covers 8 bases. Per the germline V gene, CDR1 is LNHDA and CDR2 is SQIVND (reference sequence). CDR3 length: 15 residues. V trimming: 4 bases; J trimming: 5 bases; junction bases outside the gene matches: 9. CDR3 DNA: TGTGCCAGTAGTACCGGACAGGGCGGTTATACTGAAGCTTTCTTT. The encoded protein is CASSTGQGGYTEAFF.

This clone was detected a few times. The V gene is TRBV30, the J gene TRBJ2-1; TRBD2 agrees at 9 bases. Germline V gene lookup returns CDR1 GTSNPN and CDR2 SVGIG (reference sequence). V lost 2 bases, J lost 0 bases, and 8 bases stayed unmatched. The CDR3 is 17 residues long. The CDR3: CAWSPTSGRLSYNEQFF. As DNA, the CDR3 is TGTGCCTGGAGTCCAACTAGCGGGCGCCTCTCCTACAATGAGCAGTTCTTC. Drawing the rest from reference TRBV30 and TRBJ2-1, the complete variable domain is SQTIHQWPATLVQPVGSPLSLECTVEGTSNPNLYWYRQAAGRGLQLLFYSVGIGQISSEVPQNLSASRPQDRQFILSSKKLLLSDSGFYLCAWSPTSGRLSYNEQFFGPGTRLTVL.

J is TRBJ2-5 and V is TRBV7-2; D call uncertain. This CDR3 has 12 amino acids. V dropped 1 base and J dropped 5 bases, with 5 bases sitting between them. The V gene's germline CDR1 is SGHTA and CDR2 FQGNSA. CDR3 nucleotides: TGTGCCAGCAGCTTAGTTCGGGAGACCCAGTACTTC. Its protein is CASSLVRETQYF.

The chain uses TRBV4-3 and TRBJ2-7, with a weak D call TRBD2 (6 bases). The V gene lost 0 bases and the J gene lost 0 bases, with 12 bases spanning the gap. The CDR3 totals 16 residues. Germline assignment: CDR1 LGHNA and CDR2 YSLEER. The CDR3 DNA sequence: TGCGCCAGCAGCCAAGATTGGGCGGGGAACTCCTACGAGCAGTACTTC. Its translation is CASSQDWAGNSYEQYF.

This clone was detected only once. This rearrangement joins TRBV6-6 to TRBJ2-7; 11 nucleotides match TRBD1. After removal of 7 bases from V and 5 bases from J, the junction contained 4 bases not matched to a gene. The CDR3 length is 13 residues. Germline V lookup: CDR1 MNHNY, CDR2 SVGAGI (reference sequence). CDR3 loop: CASTGQGAHEQYF. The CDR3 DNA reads TGTGCCAGCACCGGACAGGGGGCCCACGAGCAGTACTTC.

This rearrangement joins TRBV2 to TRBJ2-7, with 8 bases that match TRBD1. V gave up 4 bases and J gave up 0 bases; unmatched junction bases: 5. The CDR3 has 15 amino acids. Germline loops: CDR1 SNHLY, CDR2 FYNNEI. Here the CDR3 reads CASSGGQGSSYEQYF. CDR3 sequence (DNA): TGTGCCAGCAGTGGTGGACAGGGAAGCTCCTACGAGCAGTACTTC. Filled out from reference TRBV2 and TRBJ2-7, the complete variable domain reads EPEVTQTPSHQVTQMGQEVILRCVPISNHLYFYWYRQILGQKVEFLVSFYNNEISEKSEIFDDQFSVERPDGSNFTLKIRSTKLEDSAMYFCASSGGQGSSYEQYFGPGTRLTVT.

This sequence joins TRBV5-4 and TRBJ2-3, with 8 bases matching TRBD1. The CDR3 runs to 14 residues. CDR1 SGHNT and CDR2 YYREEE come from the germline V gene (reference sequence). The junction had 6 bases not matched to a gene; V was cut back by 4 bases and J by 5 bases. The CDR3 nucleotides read TGTGCCAGCAGCCAGGGGGCCGCCTTAGATACGCAGTATTTT. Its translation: CASSQGAALDTQYF.